This entry concerns a single T cell receptor (beta chain). Study processing details: Amplification of reference gene primers provided the estimated nucleated cell counts. Generated by immunoSEQ multiplex PCR, the TCRdb table keeps only in-frame clones and is missing some. That table supplies the V and J calls and clone size; D and trimming were determined from the DNA. The table lists 60,000 to 80,000 clones, just over 85% of them singletons. The data originate from a study of blood T cell repertoires in COVID-19. Study-wide context: The study drew acute and convalescent COVID-19 samples from the United States, Italy and Spain. T cells, B-cell-depleted T cells, or PBMCs supplied cDNA or gDNA.

The CDR3 contains 14 residues. From germline, CDR1 is MRHNA and CDR2 SNTAGT. V lost 6 bases and J lost 5, with 17 bases in between. The chain employs TRBV6-4 and TRBJ2-7, with no clear D. This TCR derives from a human donor in a cohort sampled during active COVID-19. Material for sequencing was peripheral blood. CDR3 coding DNA: TGTGCCAGCAGGGAACTGCTCCTAGGCCACGAGCAGTACTTC. Its translation: CASRELLLGHEQYF.